This is a list of T cell receptor beta chains from one sample in a study of blood T cell repertoires in COVID-19. Profiled with immunoSEQ multiplex PCR; TCRdb holds only in-frame clones, not every one. The repertoire holds around 200,000 clones, with around 82% as singletons. The specimen was peripheral blood. The receptor source for this set is a woman between 45 and 65 years old with acute or convalescent COVID-19. Each CDR3 is given with its conserved first and last residue. D genes are given only for firm matches. Expanded clones get a size class; other rows say once, few or many, or leave the size out.

clone size	D gene	V gene	J gene	CDR3 protein	CDR3 DNA
NA	NA	TRBV23-1	TRBJ1-1	CASSQSPTQGGETEAFF	TGCGCCAGCAGTCAATCGCCCACACAGGGAGGGGAAACTGAAGCTTTCTTT
NA	TRBD1	TRBV4-1	TRBJ2-3	CASSQEAGGRFSGGGHIDTQYF	TGCGCCAGCAGCCAAGAGGCAGGGGGCCGCTTTAGCGGAGGGGGGCATATAGATACGCAGTATTTT
NA	TRBD1	TRBV6-5	TRBJ1-3	CASRASGGGNTIYF	TGTGCCAGCAGGGCGTCAGGGGGGGGAAACACCATATATTTT
NA	TRBD1	TRBV28	TRBJ1-2	CASSDRGTGDPYGYTF	TGTGCCAGCAGCGACAGGGGGACAGGGGATCCCTATGGCTACACCTTC
NA	TRBD2	TRBV5-1	TRBJ2-1	CASTLLAGGHNEQFF	TGCGCCAGCACCTTACTAGCGGGAGGGCACAATGAGCAGTTCTTC
NA	TRBD2	TRBV2	TRBJ2-7	CASSAPGGRRNEQYF	TGTGCCAGCAGTGCTCCTGGCGGGAGGCGTAACGAGCAGTACTTC
NA	NA	TRBV28	TRBJ1-4	CASSPGLNEKLFF	TGTGCCAGCAGCCCAGGGCTGAATGAAAAACTGTTTTTT
NA	TRBD1	TRBV3-1/TRBV3-2	TRBJ2-7	CASSLTGGTSYEQYF	TGTGCCAGCAGCCTGACAGGGGGCACATCCTACGAGCAGTACTTC
NA	TRBD1	TRBV19	TRBJ1-5	CASSIYRGLVGQPQHF	TGTGCCAGTAGTATTTACAGGGGGCTCGTCGGTCAGCCCCAGCATTTT
NA	TRBD1	TRBV10-3	TRBJ1-2	CARSPGGDGYTF	TGTGCCAGAAGTCCAGGGGGCGACGGCTACACCTTC
NA	NA	TRBV6-2/TRBV6-3	TRBJ2-7	CASSLFGSYGSYEQYF	TGTGCCAGCAGTTTATTCGGGAGTTATGGTTCCTACGAGCAGTACTTC
NA	TRBD2	TRBV10-1	TRBJ2-7	CASSQGLADEQYF	TGCGCCAGCAGCCAGGGACTAGCGGACGAGCAGTACTTC
once	NA	TRBV6-5	TRBJ2-2	CASRDFRTGELFF	TGTGCCAGCAGGGACTTCAGAACCGGGGAGCTGTTTTTT
NA	NA	TRBV28	TRBJ1-6	CASTEGVGSYNSPLHF	TGTGCCAGCACTGAGGGGGTAGGGTCCTATAATTCACCCCTCCACTTT
NA	NA	TRBV30	TRBJ1-4	CAWMSGTIGPGNEKLFF	TGTGCCTGGATGTCCGGGACAATCGGCCCCGGTAATGAAAAACTGTTTTTT
once	TRBD1	TRBV5-1	TRBJ1-4	CASSLEQGPTEKLFF	TGCGCCAGCAGCTTGGAACAGGGGCCCACTGAAAAACTGTTTTTT
NA	NA	TRBV18	TRBJ2-1	CASSPPSERDEQFF	TGTGCCAGCTCACCTCCTAGCGAGCGGGATGAGCAGTTCTTC
NA	NA	TRBV4-2	TRBJ2-1	CASSQERVKYNEQFF	TGTGCCAGCAGCCAAGAACGGGTTAAATACAATGAGCAGTTCTTC
NA	NA	TRBV29-1	TRBJ2-7	CSVGRGLLSGEQYF	TGCAGCGTTGGAAGGGGGTTGCTTTCGGGCGAGCAGTACTTC
few	TRBD1	TRBV14	TRBJ1-1	CASSRNRGLFEAFF	TGTGCCAGCAGTCGTAACAGGGGACTCTTTGAAGCTTTCTTT
NA	TRBD2	TRBV3-1/TRBV3-2	TRBJ2-3	CASSQSSGGANTQYF	TGTGCCAGCAGCCAATCTAGCGGGGGGGCCAATACGCAGTATTTT
NA	TRBD2	TRBV27	TRBJ2-7	CASSFASGNYEQYF	TGTGCCAGCAGTTTCGCTAGCGGGAACTACGAGCAGTACTTC
NA	TRBD1	TRBV27	TRBJ2-1	CASSSGTGGHEQFF	TGTGCCAGCAGCTCCGGGACAGGGGGCCATGAGCAGTTCTTC
once	NA	TRBV25-1	TRBJ2-7	CASSEFDSPYEQYF	TGTGCCAGCAGTGAATTTGACAGCCCCTACGAGCAGTACTTC
once	TRBD2	TRBV27	TRBJ2-7	CASSSPRLAGKAEQYF	TGTGCCAGCAGTTCCCCTCGGCTAGCGGGAAAAGCCGAGCAGTACTTC
NA	TRBD2	TRBV9	TRBJ2-1	CASSAPLAGGYNEQFF	TGTGCCAGCAGCGCCCCCCTAGCGGGAGGTTACAATGAGCAGTTCTTC
once	TRBD1	TRBV18	TRBJ1-2	CASSPREGQAYYGYTF	TGTGCCAGCTCACCTAGGGAAGGACAGGCCTACTATGGCTACACCTTC
NA	NA	TRBV11-2	TRBJ1-1	CASSITGWATEAFF	TGTGCCAGCAGCATAACAGGTTGGGCCACTGAAGCTTTCTTT
NA	TRBD1	TRBV19	TRBJ2-6	CASSPRWTGAPGANVLTF	TGTGCCAGTAGTCCCCGTTGGACAGGGGCCCCTGGGGCCAACGTCCTGACTTTC
NA	NA	TRBV2	TRBJ1-2	CASRTDLQVGYTF	TGTGCCAGCAGGACCGACCTTCAGGTTGGCTACACCTTC
NA	TRBD1	TRBV25-1	TRBJ1-2	CASSGGQGATNYGYTF	TGTGCCAGCAGTGGAGGACAGGGGGCTACTAACTATGGCTACACCTTC
NA	TRBD1	TRBV6-6	TRBJ2-3	CASRPGTGFTDTQYF	TGTGCCAGCAGACCCGGGACAGGGTTCACAGATACGCAGTATTTT
NA	NA	TRBV6-6	TRBJ2-3	CASSYIQSTDTQYF	TGTGCCAGCAGTTACATACAGAGCACAGATACGCAGTATTTT
NA	NA	TRBV12-3/TRBV12-4	TRBJ2-3	CASSLLIADTQYF	TGTGCCAGCAGTTTACTAATAGCGGATACGCAGTATTTT
NA	NA	TRBV14	TRBJ2-3	CASSQRTPTRDTQYF	TGTGCCAGCAGCCAGAGGACTCCGACGAGGGATACGCAGTATTTT
NA	TRBD1	TRBV28	TRBJ1-4	CASSLSGTGPDMEKLFF	TGTGCCAGCAGTCTTTCCGGGACAGGGCCGGACATGGAAAAACTGTTTTTT
NA	TRBD2	TRBV4-1	TRBJ2-1	CASSQETSGYNEQFF	TGCGCCAGCAGCCAAGAGACTAGCGGCTACAATGAGCAGTTCTTC
NA	NA	TRBV5-5	TRBJ2-7	CASSLAPSVYEQYF	TGTGCCAGCAGCTTGGCCCCCTCGGTCTACGAGCAGTACTTC
NA	TRBD2	TRBV5-4	TRBJ2-2	CASSFGSSGRYGGELFF	TGTGCCAGCAGCTTTGGCTCTAGCGGGAGGTACGGCGGGGAGCTGTTTTTT
NA	TRBD1	TRBV29-1	TRBJ1-1	CSVGQGAGTEAFF	TGCAGCGTTGGGCAGGGGGCCGGGACTGAAGCTTTCTTT
once	TRBD1	TRBV3-1/TRBV3-2	TRBJ2-2	CASTSTGDTGELFF	TGTGCCAGCACCTCAACAGGGGACACCGGGGAGCTGTTTTTT
NA	TRBD1	TRBV7-2	TRBJ1-4	CASSLTPGQVLFF	TGTGCCAGCAGCTTAACCCCGGGACAGGTTCTGTTTTTT
NA	TRBD1	TRBV27	TRBJ2-7	CASSLTGQISYEQYF	TGTGCCAGCAGTTTAACGGGACAGATCTCCTACGAGCAGTACTTC
NA	NA	TRBV11-2	TRBJ1-6	CASSLDRDSPLHF	TGTGCCAGCAGCTTAGATCGGGATTCACCCCTCCACTTT
NA	TRBD1	TRBV5-4	TRBJ1-2	CASSLRQGVNYGYTF	TGTGCCAGCAGCTTAAGACAGGGGGTCAACTATGGCTACACCTTC
NA	TRBD1	TRBV5-1	TRBJ2-7	CASSLEGQGAYEQYF	TGCGCCAGCAGCTTGGAAGGACAGGGGGCCTACGAGCAGTACTTC
few	NA	TRBV6-4	TRBJ2-2	CASSSGNTGELFF	TGTGCCAGCAGTAGCGGGAACACCGGGGAGCTGTTTTTT
NA	TRBD1	TRBV6-6	TRBJ1-6	CASSWDSSYNSPLHF	TGTGCCAGCAGTTGGGACAGCTCCTATAATTCACCCCTCCACTTT
once	TRBD1	TRBV19	TRBJ2-1	CAIPGQGRSGLPYNEQFF	TGTGCCATACCGGGACAGGGGCGTTCGGGACTACCTTACAATGAGCAGTTCTTC
few	TRBD2	TRBV30	TRBJ2-3	CAWSVGLAGNFGTDTQYF	TGTGCCTGGAGTGTAGGACTAGCGGGAAATTTTGGCACAGATACGCAGTATTTT